Listed here is a single T cell receptor (beta chain). Its antigen is as yet unknown. CDR3 length equals 13 residues. Deletions cut 1 base from V and 8 bases from J, with 9 bases between. The germline V gene encodes CDR1 SGHTA and CDR2 FQGTGA. The data belong to a study of graft-versus-host responses after intestinal transplantation. On the study more broadly: All recipients got anti-thymocyte globulin induction, then tacrolimus and steroids for about 3 years.

Only in-frame clones appear in the TCRdb table, and some are missing; sequencing was by immunoSEQ multiplex PCR. The table has about 84,000 clones, 75% to 95% seen once; the top ten hold approximately 0.35%. Study observations and caveats: With peak circulating GvH clone levels came an association with early post-transplant HvG declines.

This specimen was unstimulated CD4+ T cells sorted from spleen or lymph node cells, taken before transplant. The chain carries TRBV7-3 and TRBJ2-1; TRBD1 is a possible D gene (5 bases). The clonotype was recovered from a human donor who was the organ donor for an intestinal transplant. CDR3 nucleotides: TGTGCCAGCAGCTTAAACAGCAGGGATGAGCAGTTCTTC. This codes for CASSLNSRDEQFF.